These T cell receptor beta chains were read from a single sample in a study of blood T cell repertoires in COVID-19. Assay: immunoSEQ multiplex PCR; the TCRdb copy retains only in-frame clones and omits some. Among about 190,000 clones listed, 70% to 85% were seen once. The sequenced sample was PBMCs or T cells enriched from blood (not recorded which). All receptors come from a woman aged 25 to 39 who had recovered from COVID-19. Each CDR3 is given with its conserved first and last residue. The D gene is left open where the match is weak. Only some rows state a clone size, as once, few, many or a class for expanded clones.

d_call,clone_size,j_call,v_call,cdr3_nt,cdr3_aa
TRBD1,.,TRBJ1-1,TRBV3-1/TRBV3-2,TGTGCCAGCAGCCCCATAGGACAGGGAAAATGGTACACTGAAGCTTTCTTT,CASSPIGQGKWYTEAFF
.,.,TRBJ1-2,TRBV27,TGTGCCAGCAGTTTATCGACAGGTTATGGCTACACCTTC,CASSLSTGYGYTF
TRBD2,.,TRBJ2-2,TRBV29-1,TGCAGCGTTCACGGCCTAGCGGGGGTCGAGAACACCGGGGAGCTGTTTTTT,CSVHGLAGVENTGELFF
.,.,TRBJ2-6,TRBV5-1,TGCGCCAGCAGCCCCTGGGGCGGGGTAAGCTCTGGGGCCAACGTCCTGACTTTC,CASSPWGGVSSGANVLTF
TRBD1,once,TRBJ1-6,TRBV19,TGTGCCAGTAACTTCCTACAGGGGAATTCACCCCTCCACTTT,CASNFLQGNSPLHF
TRBD1,.,TRBJ2-5,TRBV6-5,TGTGCCAGCAGTTACGGTTCCGGACAGGGAACGGAGACCCAGTACTTC,CASSYGSGQGTETQYF
TRBD2,once,TRBJ2-1,TRBV4-1,TGCGCCAGCAGCCAAGAGATTGGTGCGGGGGGCCTCTCCTACAATGAGCAGTTCTTC,CASSQEIGAGGLSYNEQFF
TRBD2,.,TRBJ2-3,TRBV3-1/TRBV3-2,TGTGCCAGCAGCCAAGCCCGAACTAGCGGGAGACTATATTTT,CASSQARTSGRLYF
.,.,TRBJ2-6,TRBV2,TGTGCCAGCAGTGGGGGCAGGAACTCTGGGGCCAACGTCCTGACTTTC,CASSGGRNSGANVLTF
TRBD1,.,TRBJ1-5,TRBV6-6,TGTGCCAGCAGTTCCTACGACAGGGGGGGCAATCAGCCCCAGCATTTT,CASSSYDRGGNQPQHF
.,few,TRBJ2-3,TRBV29-1,TGCAGCGTTGATGAAGGGGGGGGTACGCAGTATTTT,CSVDEGGGTQYF